The 5 T cell receptor beta chains presented below share a single source sample, sequenced in a study of blood T cells in healthy people across ages (dated by TCRdb to about 2015). The library was built by means of 5' RACE. TCRdb names Illumina HiSeq 2500 as the instrument used. A second roughly 7 to 12 cycle PCR used a sample-barcoded 5' primer and a J-beta primer mix. TCRdb reanalyzed the raw reads on its own, using fastp at Q25 for trimming and MiXCR for clone calling, and kept in-frame beta chains. Rows with a matching CDR3 protein are joined into one entry that keeps the most common DNA and genes. The sample table lists about 1,400,000 distinct CDR3 sequences, about 43% of them with a count of one. Of the sample, 7% to 9.5% falls within the top ten clones. The sequencing input was blood. All receptors derive from a woman under 30 in good health.

The V call is TRBV10-1, the J call TRBJ2-3; no reliable D call. Between the trimmed V and J ends, which lost 2 bases and 5 bases, there was a span of 8 bases. Germline V gene lookup returns CDR1 WNHNN and CDR2 SYGVQD (reference sequence). The CDR3 consists of 13 residues. The CDR3 region is CASSEPDIDTQYF. The CDR3 bases are TGCGCCAGCAGTGAGCCCGACATAGATACGCAGTATTTT.

The chain recombines TRBV21-1 with TRBJ1-1; the DNA was not compared with TRBD1, the D call given in the table. TRBV21-1 corresponds to a pseudogene. This CDR3 has 16 amino acids. In DNA form, the CDR3 reads TGTGCCCAAACAAAGGTAGGCGCAGGGATGAACACTGAAGCTTTCTTT. Its translation: CAQTKVGAGMNTEAFF.

There are a few counts of this clonotype. V gene TRBV9 combines with J gene TRBJ2-1; 9 nucleotides align to TRBD2. Germline assignment: CDR1 SGDLS and CDR2 YYNGEE. This CDR3 region has 14 residues. Unmatched junction bases numbered 2, after V lost 0 bases and J lost 7 bases. Written as DNA, the CDR3 is TGTGCCAGCAGCGTAGCTAGCGGGAAGAATGAGCAGTTCTTC. Translated, it gives CASSVASGKNEQFF.

The CDR3 loop reads CASSPRTGLSSSSNVLTF. The CDR3 DNA reads TGCGCCAGCAGCCCACGGACAGGACTCTCTAGTTCATCCAACGTCCTGACTTTC. This chain joins TRBV5-1 and TRBJ2-6, with 7 nucleotides matching TRBD1. CDR1 is SGHRS and CDR2 is YFSETQ in the germline V gene. The CDR3 contains 18 residues. With 4 bases clipped from V and 8 bases from J, the junction kept 18 bases outside the gene matches.

The chain combines TRBV7-8 with TRBJ2-7; possible D gene TRBD1, 5 bases. Germline V gene data show CDR1 as SGHVS and CDR2 as FQNEAQ. V gave up 5 bases and J gave up 0 bases, with 17 bases separating them. The CDR3 sequence is 16 residues long. The CDR3: CASSPETVGISYEQYF. The CDR3 coding sequence is TGTGCCAGCAGCCCAGAGACAGTAGGGATCTCCTACGAGCAGTACTTC. The variable domain in full, with the rest retrieved from reference TRBV7-8 and TRBJ2-7, is GAGVSQSPRYKVAKRGQDVALRCDPISGHVSLFWYQQALGQGPEFLTYFQNEAQLDKSGLPSDRFFAERPEGSVSTLKIQRTQQEDSAVYLCASSPETVGISYEQYFGPGTRLTVT.